These 10 T cell receptor beta chains were sequenced from one sample in a study of metastatic and nonmetastatic thyroid tumors. TCRdb re-analyzed the PCR reads using MiXCR. This table holds 4,000 to 4,500 clones, about a third found once. Each patient came to thyroid surgery without any prior treatment (of any kind). Specimen: adjacent normal tissue. The source of these receptors is a male donor with papillary thyroid cancer or a benign thyroid nodule (not recorded which). Some clones in this sample may be carry-over from other donors' samples.

With respect to this clone: Germline and junction disagree at one end, which may indicate a read error. The rearrangement links TRBV9 to TRBJ1-2; 8 nucleotides agree with TRBD1. Germline assignment: CDR1 SGDLS and CDR2 YYNGEE. There are 16 residues in the CDR3. CDR3 sequence: CASSVDPSGTGYGYKF. In DNA, the CDR3 is TGTGCCAGCAGCGTAGACCCGTCCGGGACAGGATATGGCTACAAGTTC.

The V and J genes are TRBV3-1 and TRBJ1-6, with 7 bases that match TRBD1. CDR3 length: 14 residues. The germline V gene has CDR1 LGHDT and CDR2 YNNKEL (reference sequence). The ends lost 8 bases at V and 6 bases at J; junction bases unmatched: 7. CDR3 protein: CASSGGRANSPLHF. CDR3 coding DNA: TGTGCCAGCTCAGGGGGACGGGCTAATTCACCCCTCCACTTT.

This clone was counted a few times. The CDR3 is CASSQEYGYTF. The CDR3 DNA is TGTGCCAGCAGTCAAGAATATGGCTACACCTTC. The genes are TRBV6-1 and TRBJ1-2; D gene uncertain. The length of the CDR3 is 11 residues. V was shortened by 5 bases and J by 5 bases, with 6 bases between the two germline ends. Germline V gives CDR1 MNHNS, CDR2 SASEGT.

This clone has only a few counts. The genes are TRBV12-3 or TRBV12-4 and TRBJ1-2; the D gene is possibly TRBD1 (5 bases). The CDR3 extends over 11 amino acids. V was pared by 8 bases and J by 8 bases, with 12 bases between. The CDR3 here is CASVRQSGYTF. Written as DNA, the CDR3 is TGTGCCAGCGTGAGACAGTCGGGCTACACCTTC.

V is TRBV6-1 and J is TRBJ2-2; TRBD1 or TRBD2 may be the D gene (7 bases each). The length of the CDR3 is 15 residues. V lost 7 bases to trimming and J lost 4 bases, with 16 bases between them. From germline, CDR1 is MNHNS and CDR2 SASEGT. The CDR3 here is CASTPGGALTGELFF. DNA for the CDR3: TGTGCCAGCACCCCAGGGGGGGCCCTCACCGGGGAGCTGTTTTTT.

This clone was seen a handful of times. The chain links TRBV19 to TRBJ1-4; D ambiguous. The length of the CDR3 is 15 residues. Looked up from germline, CDR1 is LNHDA and CDR2 is SQIVND (reference sequence). V dropped 5 bases and J dropped 8 bases, with 18 bases sitting between them. CDR3 sequence (DNA): TGTGCCAGTAGTCCGCAATCCGGGCGAGGGGAAAAACTGTTTTTT. Translating it yields CASSPQSGRGEKLFF.

The chain recombines TRBV2 with TRBJ2-2, with a possible D match to TRBD1 (6 bases). This CDR3 is built from 14 residues. Germline CDR1 is SNHLY and CDR2 is FYNNEI. V was trimmed by 6 bases and J by 7 bases, leaving 15 bases between them. Here the CDR3 DNA reads TGTGCCAGCAGGGGGGCGAGGGCCGGCGGGGAGCTGTTTTTT. Residues: CASRGARAGGELFF.

The chain uses TRBV12-3 or TRBV12-4 and TRBJ2-7; 7 bases are shared with TRBD2. The CDR3 has 12 residues. V gave up 5 bases and J gave up 6 bases; unmatched junction bases: 4. DNA for the CDR3: TGTGCCAGCAGTCTGACGGGAGGCGAGCAGTACTTC. It specifies CASSLTGGEQYF.

This clone was observed a few times. The J gene is TRBJ2-7, the V gene TRBV6-1, with a possible D match to TRBD1 (7 bases). This CDR3 has 13 residues. Trimming pared 6 bases from V and 2 bases from J, leaving 11 bases between. Germline V gives CDR1 MNHNS, CDR2 SASEGT. The CDR3 DNA reads as TGTGCCAGCAGGGGGGGACAGACCTACGAGCAGTACTTC. It translates to CASRGGQTYEQYF.

This chain links TRBV5-1 with TRBJ2-7; possibly TRBD2 for D (5 bases). In germline, CDR1 is SGHRS, CDR2 YFSETQ. V was shortened by 5 bases and J by 1 base, with 16 bases between the two germline ends. The CDR3 covers 15 residues. The CDR3 here is CASSPGGPLSYEQYF. For the CDR3, the DNA is TGCGCCAGCAGTCCTGGAGGACCTCTATCCTACGAGCAGTACTTC.